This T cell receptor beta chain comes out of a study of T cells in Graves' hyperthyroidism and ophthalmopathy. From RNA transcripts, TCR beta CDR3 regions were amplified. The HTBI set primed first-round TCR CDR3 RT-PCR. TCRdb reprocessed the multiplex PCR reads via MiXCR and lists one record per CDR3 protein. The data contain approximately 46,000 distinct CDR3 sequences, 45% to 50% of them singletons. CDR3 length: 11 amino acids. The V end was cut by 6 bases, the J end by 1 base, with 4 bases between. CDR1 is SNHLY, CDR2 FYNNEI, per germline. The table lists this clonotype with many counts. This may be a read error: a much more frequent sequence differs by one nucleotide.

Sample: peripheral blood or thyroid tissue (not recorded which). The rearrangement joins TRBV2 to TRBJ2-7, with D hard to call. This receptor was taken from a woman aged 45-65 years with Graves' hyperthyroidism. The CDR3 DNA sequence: TGTGCCAGCAGCTCGTCCTACGAGCAGTACTTC. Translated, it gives CASSSSYEQYF.